Listed below are T cell receptor beta chains from one sample, sequenced in a study of blood T cell repertoires in COVID-19. Clones were read by immunoSEQ multiplex PCR, and TCRdb kept only the in-frame ones, dropping some. Here the sample spans 55,000 to 75,000 clones, around 82% being singletons. Sequencing was performed on peripheral blood. These receptors were taken from a man older than 75 with active or convalescent COVID-19. Both conserved end residues are part of each CDR3. Fields, in order: V gene, J gene, clone size, D gene, CDR3 protein, CDR3 DNA. A D gene is named only where the DNA matches it firmly. A row's size may be missing; if present it is once, few, many or a size class.

v_call: TRBV7-9
j_call: TRBJ1-5
clone_size: few
d_call: TRBD1
cdr3_aa: CASSLVSRDRGDQPQHF
cdr3_nt: TGTGCCAGCAGCTTAGTCTCCCGGGACAGGGGGGATCAGCCCCAGCATTTT

v_call: TRBV6-5
j_call: TRBJ2-3
clone_size: NA
d_call: TRBD1
cdr3_aa: CASSYSSQGAGTQYF
cdr3_nt: TGTGCCAGCAGTTACTCATCACAGGGGGCGGGTACGCAGTATTTT

v_call: TRBV29-1
j_call: TRBJ2-7
clone_size: NA
d_call: NA
cdr3_aa: CSVAGIYEQYF
cdr3_nt: TGCAGCGTTGCGGGGATCTACGAGCAGTACTTC

v_call: TRBV29-1
j_call: TRBJ2-2
clone_size: NA
d_call: NA
cdr3_aa: CSVLAANTGELFF
cdr3_nt: TGCAGCGTATTAGCGGCGAACACCGGGGAGCTGTTTTTT

v_call: TRBV9
j_call: TRBJ1-2
clone_size: NA
d_call: TRBD1
cdr3_aa: CASSPGTGRSDGYTF
cdr3_nt: TGTGCCAGCAGCCCCGGGACAGGGCGTAGCGATGGCTACACCTTC

v_call: TRBV7-9
j_call: TRBJ2-7
clone_size: NA
d_call: TRBD1
cdr3_aa: CASSPGGHEQYF
cdr3_nt: TGTGCCAGCAGTCCAGGGGGCCACGAGCAGTACTTC

v_call: TRBV5-1
j_call: TRBJ1-6
clone_size: NA
d_call: NA
cdr3_aa: CASSFGVGGDSPLHF
cdr3_nt: TGCGCCAGCAGCTTCGGGGTAGGGGGAGATTCACCCCTCCACTTT

v_call: TRBV2
j_call: TRBJ1-4
clone_size: NA
d_call: NA
cdr3_aa: CASTPDRYNEKLFF
cdr3_nt: TGTGCCAGCACCCCGGACAGATATAATGAAAAACTGTTTTTT

v_call: TRBV6-1
j_call: TRBJ1-4
clone_size: NA
d_call: NA
cdr3_aa: CASRQGNNEKLFF
cdr3_nt: TGTGCCAGCAGGCAGGGAAATAACGAAAAACTGTTTTTT

v_call: TRBV9
j_call: TRBJ2-1
clone_size: NA
d_call: NA
cdr3_aa: CASSVAFDEQFF
cdr3_nt: TGTGCCAGCAGCGTAGCGTTTGATGAGCAGTTCTTC

v_call: TRBV6-6
j_call: TRBJ2-3
clone_size: NA
d_call: NA
cdr3_aa: CASSYSRSDTQYF
cdr3_nt: TGTGCCAGCAGTTACTCGCGATCAGATACGCAGTATTTT

v_call: TRBV7-3
j_call: TRBJ2-7
clone_size: NA
d_call: NA
cdr3_aa: CASSLTGIGGYEQYF
cdr3_nt: TGTGCCAGCAGCTTAACAGGGATCGGAGGATACGAGCAGTACTTC

v_call: TRBV7-3
j_call: TRBJ2-5
clone_size: NA
d_call: TRBD2
cdr3_aa: CASSWVAGEETQYF
cdr3_nt: TGTGCCAGCAGCTGGGTAGCGGGGGAAGAGACCCAGTACTTC

v_call: TRBV24-1
j_call: TRBJ2-5
clone_size: NA
d_call: NA
cdr3_aa: CATSDPNQETQYF
cdr3_nt: TGTGCCACCAGTGACCCTAACCAAGAGACCCAGTACTTC

v_call: TRBV3-1/TRBV3-2
j_call: TRBJ2-3
clone_size: once
d_call: NA
cdr3_aa: CASSQDLPGLPTDTQYF
cdr3_nt: TGTGCCAGCAGCCAAGATCTTCCGGGACTTCCTACGGATACGCAGTATTTT

v_call: TRBV19
j_call: TRBJ2-1
clone_size: NA
d_call: TRBD1
cdr3_aa: CASSMGRGTGSYNEQFF
cdr3_nt: TGTGCCAGTAGTATGGGCCGGGGGACAGGGTCCTACAATGAGCAGTTCTTC

v_call: TRBV6-5
j_call: TRBJ1-6
clone_size: NA
d_call: TRBD1
cdr3_aa: CASGGQPFGPLHF
cdr3_nt: TGTGCCAGCGGGGGACAGCCATTCGGGCCCCTCCACTTT

v_call: TRBV7-9
j_call: TRBJ1-1
clone_size: NA
d_call: TRBD1
cdr3_aa: CASSSGTVPRATEAFF
cdr3_nt: TGTGCCAGCAGCTCTGGGACAGTACCGCGAGCCACTGAAGCTTTCTTT

v_call: TRBV28
j_call: TRBJ2-7
clone_size: NA
d_call: TRBD2
cdr3_aa: CASSSPSGIDEQYF
cdr3_nt: TGTGCCAGCAGTTCCCCTAGCGGGATCGACGAGCAGTACTTC

v_call: TRBV28
j_call: TRBJ1-5
clone_size: NA
d_call: TRBD1
cdr3_aa: CASSSRFMSGTDLSQPQHF
cdr3_nt: TGTGCCAGCAGTTCCCGTTTTATGTCCGGGACAGATTTGAGTCAGCCCCAGCATTTT

v_call: TRBV6-5
j_call: TRBJ2-3
clone_size: NA
d_call: NA
cdr3_aa: CATKRTGRTDTQYF
cdr3_nt: TGTGCCACCAAACGCACAGGACGTACAGATACGCAGTATTTT

v_call: TRBV5-4
j_call: TRBJ2-3
clone_size: NA
d_call: TRBD2
cdr3_aa: CASSRGGGLSTDTQYF
cdr3_nt: TGTGCCAGCAGCAGGGGCGGGGGGCTGAGCACAGATACGCAGTATTTT

v_call: TRBV6-1
j_call: TRBJ1-5
clone_size: many
d_call: NA
cdr3_aa: CASSEDSSGNQPQHF
cdr3_nt: TGTGCCAGCAGCGAAGACAGTTCGGGCAATCAGCCCCAGCATTTT

v_call: TRBV2
j_call: TRBJ2-5
clone_size: few
d_call: NA
cdr3_aa: CASKGEETQYF
cdr3_nt: TGTGCCAGCAAGGGAGAAGAGACCCAGTACTTC

v_call: TRBV6-5
j_call: TRBJ2-3
clone_size: NA
d_call: TRBD2
cdr3_aa: CASSYYLAGFTDTQYF
cdr3_nt: TGTGCCAGCAGTTACTACCTAGCGGGGTTCACAGATACGCAGTATTTT

v_call: TRBV11-2
j_call: TRBJ1-6
clone_size: NA
d_call: TRBD1
cdr3_aa: CASSFWQGDSPLHF
cdr3_nt: TGTGCCAGCAGCTTTTGGCAGGGGGATTCACCCCTCCACTTT

v_call: TRBV11-2
j_call: TRBJ1-2
clone_size: NA
d_call: NA
cdr3_aa: CASSLEIGSYYGYTF
cdr3_nt: TGTGCCAGCAGCTTAGAGATCGGGAGCTACTATGGCTACACCTTC

v_call: TRBV5-1
j_call: TRBJ1-3
clone_size: NA
d_call: TRBD1
cdr3_aa: CASSWTGQSGNTIYF
cdr3_nt: TGCGCCAGCAGCTGGACAGGGCAGTCTGGAAACACCATATATTTT

v_call: TRBV29-1
j_call: TRBJ2-3
clone_size: once
d_call: TRBD2
cdr3_aa: CSADGGASYDTQYF
cdr3_nt: TGCAGCGCCGACGGGGGGGCGAGTTACGATACGCAGTATTTT

v_call: TRBV10-3
j_call: TRBJ1-5
clone_size: NA
d_call: TRBD1
cdr3_aa: CAISVGTGGGNQPQHF
cdr3_nt: TGTGCCATCAGTGTTGGTACAGGGGGCGGCAATCAGCCCCAGCATTTT

v_call: TRBV4-2
j_call: TRBJ2-7
clone_size: NA
d_call: NA
cdr3_aa: CASSPGESSYEQYF
cdr3_nt: TGTGCCAGCAGCCCGGGAGAGTCCTCCTACGAGCAGTACTTC

v_call: TRBV7-9
j_call: TRBJ1-2
clone_size: NA
d_call: NA
cdr3_aa: CASSLNSQGSYTF
cdr3_nt: TGTGCCAGCAGCTTAAACTCGCAGGGAAGCTACACCTTC

v_call: TRBV10-2
j_call: TRBJ2-3
clone_size: once
d_call: TRBD1
cdr3_aa: CASKDRETTDTQYF
cdr3_nt: TGCGCCAGCAAGGACAGGGAAACAACAGATACGCAGTATTTT

v_call: TRBV28
j_call: TRBJ2-1
clone_size: NA
d_call: NA
cdr3_aa: CASTIGGVVGNEQFF
cdr3_nt: TGTGCCAGCACAATAGGGGGAGTAGTGGGCAATGAGCAGTTCTTC

v_call: TRBV5-4
j_call: TRBJ2-7
clone_size: NA
d_call: TRBD2
cdr3_aa: CASSPGLAGVVYEQYF
cdr3_nt: TGTGCCAGCAGCCCGGGACTAGCGGGAGTCGTATACGAGCAGTACTTC

v_call: TRBV4-1
j_call: TRBJ2-5
clone_size: NA
d_call: TRBD2
cdr3_aa: CASSQGGLGLAGGETQYF
cdr3_nt: TGCGCCAGCAGCCAAGGGGGTCTGGGACTAGCGGGGGGAGAGACCCAGTACTTC

v_call: TRBV20-1
j_call: TRBJ2-4
clone_size: NA
d_call: NA
cdr3_aa: CSASFGTKNIQYF
cdr3_nt: TGCAGTGCTAGTTTCGGGACTAAAAACATTCAGTACTTC

v_call: TRBV7-2
j_call: TRBJ1-4
clone_size: NA
d_call: NA
cdr3_aa: CASSLGPSNEKLFF
cdr3_nt: TGTGCCAGCAGCTTAGGTCCCAGTAATGAAAAACTGTTTTTT

v_call: TRBV6-1
j_call: TRBJ2-7
clone_size: few
d_call: NA
cdr3_aa: CASSELAGSMYEQYF
cdr3_nt: TGTGCCAGCAGTGAACTGGCGGGGTCTATGTACGAGCAGTACTTC

v_call: TRBV24-1
j_call: TRBJ2-3
clone_size: NA
d_call: TRBD2
cdr3_aa: CATSGLAGPLDTQYF
cdr3_nt: TGTGCCACCAGTGGACTAGCGGGTCCCTTGGATACGCAGTATTTT

v_call: TRBV6-1
j_call: TRBJ1-6
clone_size: NA
d_call: NA
cdr3_aa: CASSEAHWGDSYNSPLHF
cdr3_nt: TGTGCCAGCAGTGAAGCGCATTGGGGGGACTCCTATAATTCACCCCTCCACTTT

v_call: TRBV7-9
j_call: TRBJ1-1
clone_size: NA
d_call: NA
cdr3_aa: CASSQGLSTEAFF
cdr3_nt: TGTGCCAGCAGCCAGGGCTTGAGTACTGAAGCTTTCTTT

v_call: TRBV10-3
j_call: TRBJ1-2
clone_size: NA
d_call: TRBD1
cdr3_aa: CAISSDRGGSRGGYTF
cdr3_nt: TGTGCCATCAGCTCAGACAGGGGGGGTTCGAGGGGTGGCTACACCTTC

v_call: TRBV5-1
j_call: TRBJ2-5
clone_size: few
d_call: NA
cdr3_aa: CASSFPQIQETQYF
cdr3_nt: TGCGCCAGCAGCTTCCCACAGATCCAAGAGACCCAGTACTTC

v_call: TRBV7-2
j_call: TRBJ2-3
clone_size: NA
d_call: NA
cdr3_aa: CASSFSVTDTQYF
cdr3_nt: TGTGCCAGCAGCTTCTCGGTGACAGATACGCAGTATTTT

v_call: TRBV6-5
j_call: TRBJ1-1
clone_size: once
d_call: TRBD1
cdr3_aa: CASTPGTGIAGAFF
cdr3_nt: TGTGCCAGCACCCCCGGGACAGGGATAGCGGGAGCTTTCTTT

v_call: TRBV11-3
j_call: TRBJ2-1
clone_size: NA
d_call: NA
cdr3_aa: CASSIGNDAREQFF
cdr3_nt: TGTGCCAGCAGCATAGGGAACGATGCCAGGGAGCAGTTCTTC

v_call: TRBV4-2
j_call: TRBJ1-6
clone_size: NA
d_call: NA
cdr3_aa: CASSEPQGYSPLHF
cdr3_nt: TGTGCCAGCAGCGAACCGCAGGGGTATTCACCCCTCCACTTT

v_call: TRBV2
j_call: TRBJ2-2
clone_size: NA
d_call: TRBD1
cdr3_aa: CASSPRTGGTGELFF
cdr3_nt: TGTGCCAGCAGTCCCCGGACAGGGGGCACCGGGGAGCTGTTTTTT